This T cell receptor (beta chain) was identified during a study of Graves' ophthalmopathy and Graves' hyperthyroidism. Amplified material comprised TCR beta CDR3 regions derived from RNA transcripts. HTBI-primed first-round RT-PCR preceded second-round multiplex PCR. TCRdb called the multiplex PCR reads again in MiXCR, with one record for every CDR3 protein. The table lists 650,000 to 900,000 distinct CDR3 sequences, roughly 41% of them singletons. No donor had other autoimmune disease, uncontrolled infection, pregnancy or lactation. This clonotype was picked up a small number of times. The antigen is undetermined. Regarding the study as a whole: Among expanded thyroid clonotypes above 0.001 frequency, most also occurred in blood. A model of 13 signatures distinguished ophthalmopathy from stable hyperthyroidism at 85% to 90% sensitivity and 81.08% specificity.

V was trimmed by 5 bases and J by 9 bases, leaving 16 bases between them. The CDR3 spans 13 residues. Germline loops: CDR1 SEHNR, CDR2 FQNEAQ (reference sequence). Material: peripheral blood. The origin of this receptor is an adult man with Graves' ophthalmopathy. The chain has TRBV7-9 and TRBJ2-5; no reliable D call. CDR3 DNA sequence: TGTGCCAGCAGCCAACAGACCCGTCAGGCCCAGTACTTC. This encodes CASSQQTRQAQYF.